The subject of this entry is one T cell receptor (beta chain). No antigen is known for it. Via MiXCR, TCRdb re-called the RT-PCR reads, giving one row per CDR3 protein. This sample yields 630,000 or so distinct CDR3 sequences, of which about 15% are seen a single time; around 10% belongs to the top ten. This sample was taken from a study of response to subunit inactivated influenza vaccine. Regarding the study as a whole: The study's authors posited that every seasonal influenza vaccination enlists few new T cells.

V lost 2 bases, J lost 0 bases, and 10 bases lay in between. The CDR3 totals 16 residues. Germline V gives CDR1 SGHTA, CDR2 FQGNSA. The chain carries TRBV7-2 and TRBJ2-2, with D tentatively TRBD2 (6 bases). The specimen was PBMCs from blood, collected 11 to 12 days after vaccination. The clonotype was recovered from a man aged 45-65 years who received an inactivated influenza vaccine. The CDR3 sequence: CASSLHGGSNTGELFF. The CDR3 coding sequence is TGTGCCAGCAGCTTACATGGGGGGTCGAACACCGGGGAGCTGTTTTTT.